This TCR beta chain stems from a study of blood T cells in healthy people across ages. The V end lost 3 bases, the J end lost 7 bases, and 13 bases lay between the germline ends. The CDR3 is 13 residues long. Sample-barcoded 5' priming and a J-beta primer mix drove a second PCR of 7 to 11 cycles. TCRdb used MiXCR to reprocess the 5' RACE reads, holding one entry per CDR3 protein. The data contain approximately 800,000 distinct CDR3 sequences, 20% to 30% of them singletons. The sample was also reused in another study, on T cells of mothers and their children.

The receptor comes from a boy aged 5-17 years in good health. Specimen: blood. This chain connects TRBV12-3 or TRBV12-4 to TRBJ2-7, with D possibly matching TRBD2 (5 bases). CDR3 sequence (DNA): TGTGCCAGCAGTTTTACTAGTTCGGGAGAGCAGTACTTC. It translates to CASSFTSSGEQYF.